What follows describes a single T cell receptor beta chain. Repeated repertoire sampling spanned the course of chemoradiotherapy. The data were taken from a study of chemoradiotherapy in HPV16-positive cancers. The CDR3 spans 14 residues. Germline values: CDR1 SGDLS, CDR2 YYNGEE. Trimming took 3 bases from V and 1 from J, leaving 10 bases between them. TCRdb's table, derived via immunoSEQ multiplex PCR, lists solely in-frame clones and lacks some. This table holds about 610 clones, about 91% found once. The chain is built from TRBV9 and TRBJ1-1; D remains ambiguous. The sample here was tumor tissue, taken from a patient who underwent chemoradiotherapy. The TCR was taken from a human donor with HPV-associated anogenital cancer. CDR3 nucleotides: TGTGCCAGCAGCGGGAGGGTATCGAACACTGAAGCTTTCTTT. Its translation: CASSGRVSNTEAFF.